The following is a T cell receptor beta chain sequence with its context. Its antigen remains unidentified. The V end was cut by 0 bases, the J end by 6 bases, with 16 bases between. CDR3 length: 16 residues. Germline CDR1 is SGHNT and CDR2 is YYREEE (reference sequence). This record comes from a study of tumor and adjacent non-tumor tissue in lung cancer. Study-wide context: Patients were aged roughly 30 to 76, about 10 men and 5 women, stage I to III. Each sample yielded approximately 4.2 million productive TCRbeta reads on average.

RNA was extracted from bulk tissue without any cell sorting. General study findings and limits: TCR diversity was significantly greater in tumor than normal lung tissue. Tumor repertoires had a smaller top 100 clone share than normal lung.

A modified ARM-PCR protocol with three rounds of nested PCR amplified TCRbeta. Each CDR3 protein gets one entry after TCRdb re-called the multiplex PCR reads with MiXCR. Of approximately 130,000 distinct CDR3 sequences listed, around three fifths were seen once; the top ten hold 9.5% to 15%. The source is a man aged 25 to 45 with non-small cell lung cancer. This chain connects TRBV5-4 to TRBJ2-1; maybe TRBD1 (6 bases). The specimen sequenced was lung tumor tissue. Here the CDR3 reads CASSLGVWTAGNEQFF. The CDR3 nucleotides are TGTGCCAGCAGCTTGGGAGTCTGGACAGCAGGCAATGAGCAGTTCTTC.